Following are 26 T cell receptor beta chains from one sample sequenced in a study of graft-versus-host responses after intestinal transplantation. What these receptors recognize is not known. Data came from immunoSEQ multiplex PCR; TCRdb stores just in-frame clones and leaves some out. The sample shows about 100,000 clones, about 91% of them seen only once. The source was unstimulated CD4+ T cells sorted from spleen or lymph node cells, collected before transplant. The receptors were gathered from a human donor who was the organ donor for an intestinal transplant.

In its sample, this clone was seen once. V and J are TRBV5-1 and TRBJ2-7; D remains ambiguous. This CDR3 has 12 residues. The germline V gene encodes CDR1 SGHRS and CDR2 YFSETQ. V lost 2 bases, J lost 5 bases, and 8 bases lay in between. The CDR3 loop is CASSFQGDEQYF. Here the CDR3 DNA reads TGCGCCAGCAGCTTTCAAGGAGACGAGCAGTACTTC.

The chain carries TRBV5-5 and TRBJ2-7; D is possibly TRBD1 (5 bases). Looked up from germline, CDR1 is SGHKS and CDR2 is YYEKEE (reference sequence). The CDR3 sequence is 14 residues long. V was cut by 3 bases and J by 2 bases, with 12 bases left in between. For the CDR3, the DNA is TGTGCCAGCAGCTGGGTGACAGAAGCCTACGAGCAGTACTTC. Translation gives CASSWVTEAYEQYF.

The chain links TRBV6-1 to TRBJ1-1; no firm D call. This CDR3 is built from 11 residues. Germline CDR1 is MNHNS and CDR2 is SASEGT. V lost 3 bases and J 10 bases, leaving 9 bases between the germline ends. The CDR3 loop reads CASSDPVSAFF. The CDR3 coding sequence is TGTGCCAGCAGTGACCCAGTTTCAGCTTTCTTT.

J is TRBJ2-2 and V is TRBV5-1; D might be TRBD1 (6 bases). The germline V gene has CDR1 SGHRS and CDR2 YFSETQ. The CDR3 covers 14 residues. V was trimmed by 0 bases and J by 7 bases, leaving 10 bases between them. CDR3 in amino acids: CASSLDQGFGELFF. The DNA of the CDR3 is TGCGCCAGCAGCTTGGATCAGGGGTTCGGGGAGCTGTTTTTT.

On this clone itself: The sample carries other DNA sequences with the same CDR3. The CDR3 loop is CASSLAPNTGELFF. CDR3 sequence (DNA): TGCGCCAGCAGCTTGGCGCCGAACACCGGGGAGCTGTTTTTT. The V and J genes are TRBV5-1 and TRBJ2-2, with D unresolved. Trimming removed 0 bases at V and 0 bases at J, with 3 bases between. Looked up from germline, CDR1 is SGHRS and CDR2 is YFSETQ. The CDR3 extends over 14 amino acids. Full variable domain (rest looked up from reference TRBV5-1 and TRBJ2-2): KAGVTQTPRYLIKTRGQQVTLSCSPISGHRSVSWYQQTPGQGLQFLFEYFSETQRNKGNFPGRFSGRQFSNSRSEMNVSTLELGDSALYLCASSLAPNTGELFFGEGSRLTVL.

With regard to this clone: One junction end does not reproduce the germline sequence, and a read error may be involved. The chain's CDR3 is CASSLPDFRVGHQETLYF. The CDR3 DNA reads as TGTGCCAGCAGCTTACCCGATTTTCGTGTAGGGCATCAAGAGACCCTGTACTTC. V and J are TRBV5-4 and TRBJ2-5, with D unclear. The CDR3 extends over 18 amino acids. Germline V lookup: CDR1 SGHNT, CDR2 YYREEE (reference sequence).

The V call is TRBV7-3, the J call TRBJ1-1, with D maybe TRBD1 (6 bases). V was shortened by 5 bases and J by 5 bases, with 15 bases between the two germline ends. Per germline, CDR1 SGHTA and CDR2 FQGTGA. This CDR3 comprises 14 residues. This CDR3 reads CASSQGGQRTEAFF. The CDR3 region has the DNA TGTGCCAGCAGCCAAGGGGGACAACGGACTGAAGCTTTCTTT. The full variable domain, completed using reference TRBV7-3 and TRBJ1-1, is GAGVSQTPSNKVTEKGKYVELRCDPISGHTALYWYRQSLGQGPEFLIYFQGTGAADDSGLPNDRFFAVRPEGSVSTLKIQRTERGDSAVYLCASSQGGQRTEAFFGQGTRLTVV.

The V gene is TRBV5-1, the J gene TRBJ2-7; D unresolved. The V gene's germline CDR1 is SGHRS and CDR2 YFSETQ. The CDR3 runs 14 residues. V lost 0 bases and J lost 5, with 12 bases in between. This chain's CDR3 is CASSLVGPLNEQYF. CDR3 nucleotide sequence: TGCGCCAGCAGCTTGGTAGGGCCCCTCAACGAGCAGTACTTC.

The chain carries TRBV7-9 and TRBJ2-7, with D maybe TRBD2 (6 bases). Germline assignment: CDR1 SEHNR and CDR2 FQNEAQ (reference sequence). Trimming cost V 5 bases and J 5 bases, with 10 bases left between them. The CDR3 runs 12 residues. Written as DNA, the CDR3 is TGTGCCAGCAGCCCTACTAGCAACGAGCAGTACTTC. Encoded protein: CASSPTSNEQYF.

This clone was picked up one time. In DNA form, the CDR3 reads TGCGCCAGCAGTGACATGGGCGGGGCGGCAGATACGCAGTATTTT. It translates to CASSDMGGAADTQYF. The chain couples TRBV10-2 to TRBJ2-3, with a possible D match to TRBD2 (6 bases). V lost 3 bases and J 4 bases, leaving 14 bases between the germline ends. The CDR3 spans 15 residues. Germline V gives CDR1 WSHSY, CDR2 SAAADI.

This chain joins TRBV2 and TRBJ1-6; 8 bases match TRBD1. Germline V gives CDR1 SNHLY, CDR2 FYNNEI. V was clipped by 4 bases and J by 0 bases; unmatched bases: 2. The CDR3 runs 16 residues. The CDR3 coding sequence is TGTGCCAGCAGTGGACAGGGGAGCTCCTATAATTCACCCCTCCACTTT. This translates into CASSGQGSSYNSPLHF.

This clone was counted a few times. The chain links TRBV29-1 to TRBJ1-3; a weak D match, TRBD1 (5 bases). CDR3 length equals 13 residues. Germline CDR1 SQVTM, CDR2 ANQGSEA. Deletions cut 6 bases from V and 2 bases from J, with 11 bases between. In DNA form, the CDR3 reads TGCAGCGTCATTACGACAGCTGGAAACACCATATATTTT. Protein sequence: CSVITTAGNTIYF.

The chain is built from TRBV19 and TRBJ1-5; TRBD1 matches at 10 bases. The J segment lost 5 bases and the V segment lost 7 bases, leaving 11 bases of the junction unmatched. The germline V gene has CDR1 LNHDA and CDR2 SQIVND (reference sequence). This CDR3 contains 16 residues. The CDR3 DNA sequence: TGTGCCAGTACGCAATGGGACAGGGGAAGGGATCAGCCCCAGCATTTT. The encoded protein is CASTQWDRGRDQPQHF.

This chain connects TRBV27 to TRBJ2-4; tentative D call: TRBD1 (6 bases). The CDR3 runs 17 residues. Germline V gene lookup returns CDR1 MNHEY and CDR2 SMNVEV (reference sequence). V was pared by 0 bases and J by 0 bases, with 12 bases between. The CDR3 here is CASSLSRSGVAKNIQYF. CDR3 DNA: TGTGCCAGCAGTTTATCGAGGTCAGGGGTAGCCAAAAACATTCAGTACTTC.

The chain joins TRBV4-2 to TRBJ2-6, with TRBD1 matching 9 bases. Germline CDR1 reads LGHNA; CDR2 reads YNFKEQ. The CDR3 runs 17 residues. Trimming at V came to 1 base and at J to 3 bases, leaving 4 bases not matched to a gene. This chain's CDR3 is CASSQGDRVFGANVLTF. CDR3 in DNA: TGTGCCAGCAGCCAAGGGGACAGGGTTTTTGGGGCCAACGTCCTGACTTTC.

The chain couples TRBV7-2 to TRBJ2-7; TRBD2 aligns across 8 bases. V dropped 5 bases and J dropped 2; count of bases not matched to a gene: 8. The germline gives CDR1 SGHTA, CDR2 FQGNSA. There are 15 residues in the CDR3. The CDR3, as DNA: TGTGCCAGCAGCATTGAGCGGGGGACCCCCTACGAGCAGTACTTC. As protein: CASSIERGTPYEQYF.

This clone was counted once. V and J are TRBV13 and TRBJ2-7; D unresolved. V was clipped by 4 bases and J by 3 bases, with 7 bases between them. Per germline, CDR1 PRHDT and CDR2 FYEKMQ (reference sequence). The length of the CDR3 is 12 residues. The CDR3: CASSSYSYEQYF. CDR3 in DNA: TGTGCCAGCAGCTCATACAGCTACGAGCAGTACTTC.

The chain uses TRBV11-2 and TRBJ2-1; D possibly corresponds to TRBD2 (6 bases). CDR3 length: 15 residues. Looked up from germline, CDR1 is SGHAT and CDR2 is FQNNGV. V was pared by 1 base and J by 2 bases, with 9 bases between. CDR3 sequence reads: CASSLVPGAYNEQFF. In nucleotides, the CDR3 is TGTGCCAGCAGCTTAGTCCCGGGAGCCTACAATGAGCAGTTCTTC.

This clone came up once. One junction end does not reproduce the germline sequence, and a read error may be involved. J is TRBJ2-5 and V is TRBV6-5; D is possibly TRBD1 (6 bases). The germline V gene encodes CDR1 MNHEY and CDR2 SVGAGI. This CDR3 is 13 amino acids long. The CDR3 DNA is TGTGCCAGCAGTAGACAGGTCCAAGGGACCCAGTACTTC. Amino acids: CASSRQVQGTQYF.

The rearrangement links TRBV27 to TRBJ2-5; 16 nucleotides match TRBD2. J was trimmed by 4 bases and V by 1 base; bases with no gene match: 6. The V gene's germline CDR1 is MNHEY and CDR2 SMNVEV (reference sequence). CDR3 length: 18 amino acids. CDR3 protein: CASSLFGTSGRASETQYF. CDR3 bases: TGTGCCAGCAGTTTATTCGGGACTAGCGGGAGGGCCTCAGAGACCCAGTACTTC.

This clone was seen a few times. The chain recombines TRBV5-1 with TRBJ2-1; the match to TRBD2 covers 14 bases. V gave up 3 bases and J gave up 4 bases; unmatched junction bases: 9. The CDR3 has 18 amino acids. CDR1 SGHRS and CDR2 YFSETQ come from the germline V gene. The CDR3, as DNA: TGCGCCAGCAGCTCGATAGGACTAGCGGGGGGACCTTACAATGAGCAGTTCTTC. Residues: CASSSIGLAGGPYNEQFF.

The chain is built from TRBV5-1 and TRBJ2-5; D is uncertain. The germline CDR1 and CDR2 sequences are SGHRS and YFSETQ. The CDR3 has 14 amino acids. V lost 3 bases and J lost 4, with 13 bases in between. CDR3 in amino acids: CASSSALGPETQYF. Written as DNA, the CDR3 is TGCGCCAGCAGCTCCGCATTAGGGCCAGAGACCCAGTACTTC.

The chain combines TRBV7-2 with TRBJ2-5; D tentatively reads TRBD1 or TRBD2 (6 bases each). Germline V lookup: CDR1 SGHTA, CDR2 FQGNSA. The length of the CDR3 is 16 residues. Trimming took 5 bases from V and 5 from J, leaving 21 bases between them. Here the CDR3 DNA reads TGTGCCAGCAGCACAGGGAAGAACGCGGGGCGGGAGACCCAGTACTTC. Amino acids: CASSTGKNAGRETQYF.

This CDR3 is CASSLPGSPLHF. The CDR3 DNA follows: TGCGCCAGCAGCTTGCCGGGCTCACCCCTCCACTTT. The rearrangement uses TRBV5-1 and TRBJ1-6; D is unclear. V was trimmed by 1 base and J by 10 bases, leaving 6 bases between them. Germline CDR1 SGHRS, CDR2 YFSETQ. This CDR3 has 12 amino acids.

V and J are TRBV11-2 and TRBJ2-5; tentative D call: TRBD2 (6 bases). V was trimmed by 5 bases and J by 2 bases, leaving 18 bases between them. CDR1 and CDR2 from the germline V gene are SGHAT and FQNNGV. The CDR3 totals 16 residues. CDR3 loop: CASSRNRAGRQETQYF. CDR3 DNA sequence: TGTGCCAGCAGCCGAAATAGGGCGGGGCGGCAAGAGACCCAGTACTTC.

The chain couples TRBV5-4 to TRBJ2-7; D is unclear. The V end was cut by 3 bases, the J end by 3 bases, with 16 bases between. The CDR3 length is 15 residues. Germline V CDR1 and CDR2: SGHNT, YYREEE (reference sequence). CDR3 protein: CASSSAGTTLYEQYF. The DNA of the CDR3 is TGTGCCAGCAGCTCGGCCGGAACTACCCTCTACGAGCAGTACTTC.